A single sample gave rise to the 16 T cell receptor beta chains below, sequenced in a study of blood T cell repertoires in COVID-19. This table comes from immunoSEQ multiplex PCR, and its TCRdb copy is limited to in-frame clones, with some not included. The data show about 62,000 clones, 75% to 90% seen once. Sequencing input: peripheral blood. Receptors originate from a woman aged 55-69 years with COVID-19, enrolled during active disease.

The chain uses TRBV2 and TRBJ1-3, with D possibly TRBD1 on 6 matching bases. This CDR3 contains 19 residues. The germline V and J ends were trimmed by 2 bases and 0 bases, with 20 bases remaining between them. Germline CDR1 and CDR2: SNHLY and FYNNEI. This chain's CDR3 is CASSERRGDNTFSGNTIYF. The CDR3 DNA follows: TGTGCCAGCAGTGAAAGGAGAGGGGACAACACTTTCTCTGGAAACACCATATATTTT.

V usage is TRBV19 and J usage is TRBJ2-5, with D possibly matching TRBD2 (6 bases). Germline V CDR1 and CDR2: LNHDA, SQIVND (reference sequence). This CDR3 has 14 amino acids. Deletions cut 3 bases from V and 0 bases from J, with 8 bases between. CDR3 DNA: TGTGCCAGTAGTATCGGGGGAAACCAAGAGACCCAGTACTTC. Translation: CASSIGGNQETQYF.

To note about this clone: Different DNA sequences within this sample yield the same CDR3. The V call is TRBV20-1, the J call TRBJ2-7, with unresolved D. V dropped 3 bases and J dropped 4 bases, with 7 bases sitting between them. This CDR3 has 11 residues. Germline V gene lookup returns CDR1 DFQATT and CDR2 SNEGSKA (reference sequence). The CDR3: CSASRVYEQYF. The CDR3, as DNA: TGCAGTGCTAGTCGAGTGTACGAGCAGTACTTC.

This chain uses TRBV5-1 with TRBJ2-5; D may be TRBD2 (6 bases). Germline loops: CDR1 SGHRS, CDR2 YFSETQ. Trimming removed 5 bases at V and 5 bases at J, with 16 bases between. The CDR3 is 14 residues long. CDR3 bases: TGCGCCAGCAGGCCTCTTGGGGGGAGTGAGACCCAGTACTTC. Residues: CASRPLGGSETQYF.

The V gene is TRBV6-4, the J gene TRBJ1-5, with unresolved D. The CDR3 runs 13 residues. From germline, CDR1 is MRHNA and CDR2 SNTAGT. The V end was cut by 3 bases, the J end by 7 bases, with 10 bases between. CDR3 DNA: TGTGCCAGCAGTGAACGAGCAGGACAGCCCCAGCATTTT. Translation: CASSERAGQPQHF.

The rearrangement joins TRBV27 to TRBJ1-2; 10 positions match TRBD1. CDR1 is MNHEY and CDR2 is SMNVEV in the germline V gene (reference sequence). Trimming at V came to 2 bases and at J to 2 bases, leaving 11 bases not matched to a gene. The CDR3 length is 18 residues. The CDR3 loop is CASSLLKGTGARNYGYTF. As DNA, the CDR3 is TGTGCCAGCAGTTTACTGAAAGGGACAGGGGCCAGAAACTATGGCTACACCTTC.

With respect to this clone: At one end the junction does not follow the germline gene, possibly because of a read error. Distinct nucleotide sequences in the sample also encode this CDR3. The gene calls are TRBV10-3 and TRBJ1-2; 10 nucleotides match TRBD1. The germline V gene encodes CDR1 ENHRY and CDR2 SYGVKD. The CDR3 contains 14 residues. CDR3 protein: CAISDRGRGYGYTF. CDR3 bases: TGTGCCATCAGCGACAGGGGGCGAGGCTATGGCTACACCTTT.

The chain links TRBV7-2 to TRBJ2-7, with 11 bases lining up with TRBD2. In germline, CDR1 is SGHTA, CDR2 FQGNSA. The CDR3 is made up of 16 amino acids. V dropped 1 base and J dropped 0; count of bases not matched to a gene: 2. The CDR3 region is CASSLDSGRASYEQYF. CDR3 in DNA: TGTGCCAGCAGCTTAGATAGCGGGAGGGCCTCCTACGAGCAGTACTTC.

The chain uses TRBV21-1 and TRBJ1-5; the tabulated D call, TRBD1, remains unverified against the DNA. TRBV21-1 is given as a pseudogene. The CDR3 length is 18 residues. CDR3 coding DNA: TGTGCCAGCAGCCCTGGGACAGGGTATGGGGGTGGCAATCAGCCCCAGCATTTT. Translated, it gives CASSPGTGYGGGNQPQHF.

The CDR3 DNA reads TGTGCCAGCATAAGTTTGGGACAGGGTATTTCACCCCTCCACTTT. Its protein is CASISLGQGISPLHF. The gene calls are TRBV7-2 and TRBJ1-6; 9 nucleotides line up with TRBD1. Germline V gene sequence: CDR1 SGHTA, CDR2 FQGNSA. J was trimmed by 9 bases and V by 7 bases; bases with no gene match: 10. The CDR3 totals 15 residues. Full variable domain (remainder filled in from reference TRBV7-2 and TRBJ1-6): GAGVSQSPSNKVTEKGKDVELRCDPISGHTALYWYRQSLGQGLEFLIYFQGNSAPDKSGLPSDRFSAERTGGSVSTLTIQRTQQEDSAVYLCASISLGQGISPLHFGNGTRLTVT.

This chain uses TRBV7-2 with TRBJ2-5, with D possibly TRBD1 on 6 matching bases. The CDR3 contains 15 residues. Trimming shortened V by 1 base and J by 1 base, and 10 bases separated the two germline ends. In germline, CDR1 is SGHTA, CDR2 FQGNSA. CDR3 sequence reads: CASSLGTGTQETQYF. CDR3 nucleotide sequence: TGTGCCAGCAGCTTAGGCACAGGGACCCAAGAGACCCAGTACTTC.

The J gene is TRBJ2-5, the V gene TRBV2; TRBD1 is a possible D gene (6 bases). Germline assignment: CDR1 SNHLY and CDR2 FYNNEI. V gave up 10 bases and J gave up 0 bases, with 12 bases separating them. The CDR3 is 13 amino acids. The CDR3 sequence is CATARGYQETQYF. In DNA, the CDR3 is TGTGCCACCGCGAGGGGGTACCAAGAGACCCAGTACTTC.

The gene calls are TRBV6-5 and TRBJ1-1; 7 positions match TRBD1. The V gene's germline CDR1 is MNHEY and CDR2 SVGAGI. CDR3 length: 11 amino acids. Trimming at V came to 9 bases and at J to 7 bases, leaving 5 bases not matched to a gene. In nucleotides, the CDR3 is TGTGCCAGTCAACAGGGGATTGAAGCTTTCTTT. This gives the protein CASQQGIEAFF.

The chain is built from TRBV28 and TRBJ2-7; 12 bases line up with TRBD1. The CDR3 spans 18 residues. Germline-derived CDR1 and CDR2 are MDHEN and SYDVKM. Trimming at V came to 6 bases and at J to 6 bases, leaving 18 bases not matched to a gene. The CDR3 loop reads CASRHLSFRDRGRSEQYF. The CDR3 region has the DNA TGTGCCAGCAGACACTTAAGTTTCCGGGACAGGGGGCGGTCCGAGCAGTACTTC.

This clone was found once. V usage is TRBV27 and J usage is TRBJ1-2; 9 bases fit TRBD1. The V and J ends lost 5 bases and 4 bases, in that order; junction bases with no gene match: 5. Germline V gene lookup returns CDR1 MNHEY and CDR2 SMNVEV (reference sequence). This CDR3 region has 14 residues. The CDR3 here is CASSIGQGSYGYTF. The CDR3 DNA reads as TGTGCCAGCAGTATAGGACAGGGGTCCTATGGCTACACCTTC.

About this clone itself: The junction departs from germline at one end; a sequencing error may be responsible. This chain uses TRBV30 with TRBJ2-1; 10 bases agree with TRBD2. The CDR3 contains 17 residues. Germline CDR1 reads GTSNPN; CDR2 reads SVGIG (reference sequence). CDR3 in DNA: TGTGCCTGGAGTCGATTCCCCCTAGCGGGAGTAAGGAATGGGCAGTTCTTC. Amino acid sequence: CAWSRFPLAGVRNGQFF.